Following are 13 T cell receptor beta chains from one sample sequenced in a study of T cells after yellow fever vaccination. TCRdb reprocessed the 5' RACE reads via MiXCR and lists one record per CDR3 protein. The sample contains some 400,000 distinct CDR3 sequences, 6.2% of which appear only once. Sequenced here: PBMCs, sampled 5 days after the yellow fever booster vaccination. All receptors come from a man aged 25-45 years who received the YFV17D yellow fever vaccine.

The rearrangement links TRBV7-2 to TRBJ2-2, with 8 bases matching TRBD2. CDR1 is SGHTA and CDR2 is FQGNSA in the germline V gene. This CDR3 is built from 16 residues. Losses at the gene ends were 3 bases for V and 1 base for J; bases not matched to a gene: 4. The CDR3 is CASSLKSGRNTGELFF. As DNA, the CDR3 is TGTGCCAGCAGCTTGAAGAGCGGGAGGAACACCGGGGAGCTGTTTTTT.

This clonotype was found a few times. The chain couples TRBV14 to TRBJ2-7; possible D gene TRBD2, 6 bases. V dropped 5 bases and J dropped 6 bases, with 20 bases sitting between them. CDR3 length equals 15 residues. Germline-derived CDR1 and CDR2 are SGHDN and FVKESK. The CDR3: CASSAPPLGSGEQYF. In DNA, the CDR3 is TGTGCCAGCAGCGCCCCCCCCCTCGGGAGCGGCGAGCAGTACTTC. The complete variable domain, with remaining parts taken from reference TRBV14 and TRBJ2-7, reads EAGVTQFPSHSVIEKGQTVTLRCDPISGHDNLYWYRRVMGKEIKFLLHFVKESKQDESGMPNNRFLAERTGGTYSTLKVQPAELEDSGVYFCASSAPPLGSGEQYFGPGTRLTVT.

This clonotype has ten or more counts. This chain uses TRBV10-3 with TRBJ1-4, with 8 bases matching TRBD1. The V gene end was trimmed by 5 bases and the J gene end by 8 bases; junction bases not matched to a gene: 1. The germline gives CDR1 ENHRY, CDR2 SYGVKD. The CDR3 consists of 12 residues. The chain's CDR3 is CAISTGGEKLFF. The CDR3 nucleotides read TGTGCCATCAGTACAGGGGGAGAAAAACTGTTTTTT.

The chain carries TRBV12-3 or TRBV12-4 and TRBJ2-7; TRBD1 or TRBD2 may be the D gene (5 bases each). This CDR3 contains 13 residues. V was pared by 4 bases and J by 3 bases, with 10 bases between. The CDR3 reads CASSSGRFYEQYF. The DNA for the CDR3 is TGTGCCAGCAGTTCGGGACGCTTCTACGAGCAGTACTTC.

This rearrangement joins TRBV10-2 to TRBJ2-1; 7 bases align to TRBD2. Germline assignment: CDR1 WSHSY and CDR2 SAAADI. This CDR3 is 14 amino acids long. With V trimmed by 6 bases and J by 5 bases, 7 bases remained unmatched. CDR3 amino acids: CASSGLVGHNEQFF. The CDR3 nucleotides read TGCGCCAGCAGCGGACTAGTAGGGCACAATGAGCAGTTCTTC.

The J gene is TRBJ2-3, the V gene TRBV5-1; 7 bases are a match to TRBD2. The CDR3 is 16 amino acids. With 4 bases clipped from V and 6 bases from J, the junction kept 14 bases outside the gene matches. CDR1 and CDR2 (germline): SGHRS, YFSETQ. The chain's CDR3 is CASSGPAGPSGDTQYF. Here the CDR3 DNA reads TGCGCCAGCAGCGGCCCAGCGGGACCCTCCGGGGATACGCAGTATTTT.

This clonotype was detected a few times. V gene TRBV20-1 combines with J gene TRBJ2-5, with D unclear. This CDR3 has 13 residues. The V gene's germline CDR1 is DFQATT and CDR2 SNEGSKA (reference sequence). The V end was cut by 6 bases, the J end by 2 bases, with 13 bases between. In DNA form, the CDR3 reads TGCAGTGCAGAAACAAGACTTCAAGAGACCCAGTACTTC. Translation gives CSAETRLQETQYF.

This clonotype has ten or more counts. The chain carries TRBV29-1 and TRBJ1-1, with 7 bases lining up with TRBD1. Germline assignment: CDR1 SQVTM and CDR2 ANQGSEA. This CDR3 comprises 14 residues. After removal of 7 bases from V and 0 bases from J, the junction contained 8 bases not matched to a gene. The CDR3 DNA sequence: TGCAGCGCGTCGGACAGGCCGCTGAACACTGAAGCTTTCTTT. This sequence encodes CSASDRPLNTEAFF.

This clonotype came up a few times. V and J are TRBV10-3 and TRBJ2-5; 7 bases match TRBD2. Germline V CDR1 and CDR2: ENHRY, SYGVKD. Unmatched junction bases numbered 6, after V lost 9 bases and J lost 2 bases. The CDR3 is 13 residues long. CDR3 protein: CAMGLREQETQYF. DNA for the CDR3: TGTGCCATGGGGTTGCGGGAGCAAGAGACCCAGTACTTC.

The V and J genes are TRBV5-1 and TRBJ2-7; 10 bases agree with TRBD2. Germline CDR1 is SGHRS and CDR2 is YFSETQ. After removal of 5 bases from V and 3 bases from J, the junction contained 5 bases not matched to a gene. CDR3 length equals 14 residues. In DNA, the CDR3 is TGCGCCAGCAGGCCGACTAGCGGGTACTACGAGCAGTACTTC. It specifies CASRPTSGYYEQYF. Variable domain in full (rest from reference TRBV5-1 and TRBJ2-7): KAGVTQTPRYLIKTRGQQVTLSCSPISGHRSVSWYQQTPGQGLQFLFEYFSETQRNKGNFPGRFSGRQFSNSRSEMNVSTLELGDSALYLCASRPTSGYYEQYFGPGTRLTVT.

This clonotype was seen repeatedly, ten times or more. This chain links TRBV10-3 with TRBJ2-5, with a tentative D call TRBD1 (7 bases). V was trimmed by 0 bases and J by 5 bases, leaving 16 bases between them. The V gene's germline CDR1 is ENHRY and CDR2 SYGVKD. The CDR3 has 16 amino acids. CDR3 sequence: CAISESEGAVQETQYF. In nucleotides, the CDR3 is TGTGCCATCAGTGAGTCGGAGGGGGCAGTACAGGAGACCCAGTACTTC.

The table lists this clonotype with a few counts. The chain recombines TRBV5-6 with TRBJ2-2; D perhaps matches TRBD1 (5 bases). Trimming left V 0 bases short and J 6 bases short, with 15 bases between. From germline, CDR1 is SGHDT and CDR2 YYEEEE. The CDR3 loop spans 16 amino acids. The CDR3 reads CASSLAGWSGPGELFF. CDR3 nucleotides: TGTGCCAGCAGCTTGGCAGGGTGGAGTGGTCCCGGGGAGCTGTTTTTT. Using reference TRBV5-6 and TRBJ2-2 for the parts outside the CDR3, the full variable domain is DAGVTQSPTHLIKTRGQQVTLRCSPKSGHDTVSWYQQALGQGPQFIFQYYEEEERQRGNFPDRFSGHQFPNYSSELNVNALLLGDSALYLCASSLAGWSGPGELFFGEGSRLTVL.

A word on this clonotype: This sequence may be a read error, since a much larger clone differs from it by one base. The chain is built from TRBV7-8 and TRBJ2-7; 10 nucleotides align to TRBD2. The CDR3 sequence is 14 residues long. Germline V gene sequence: CDR1 SGHVS, CDR2 FQNEAQ. CDR3 residues: CASSLEREGYELYF. The CDR3 DNA sequence: TGTGCCAGCAGCTTAGAGCGGGAGGGCTACGAGCTGTACTTC.